This T cell receptor (beta chain) was sequenced in a study of CD8 T cells in ankylosing spondylitis. Scientists made TCR beta libraries using quantitative 5'-RACE with molecular barcodes. Each CDR3 protein is one row after TCRdb ran MiXCR on the 5' RACE reads. The sample records a few hundred thousand distinct CDR3 sequences, 8% being singletons. The germline V and J ends were trimmed by 8 bases and 5 bases, with 21 bases remaining between them. Germline CDR1 MNHEY, CDR2 SVGAGI. The CDR3 is 15 amino acids. In the case of this clonotype: The antigen remains undetermined.

Whole-study findings and limits: Prior literature has documented some motif variants in synovial fluid and blood from reactive arthritis. Disease-linked clones bore a CD8+ phenotype, appearing relatively rarely in peripheral blood. The clones that were linked to disease were reported to be significantly enriched in matched synovial fluid samples from ankylosing spondylitis patients. Ankylosing spondylitis blood seemed to carry a telltale TCR beta motif made of fewer than 10 highly homologous variants.

Sequenced material: blood, either unsorted or a sorted T cell fraction (not recorded which). The TCR was taken from a male donor with ankylosing spondylitis. This chain uses TRBV6-5 with TRBJ2-5, with a weak D call TRBD2 (6 bases). CDR3 residues: CASGLRGFGQETQYF. The CDR3 DNA follows: TGTGCCAGCGGTCTACGGGGGTTTGGCCAGGAGACCCAGTACTTC.